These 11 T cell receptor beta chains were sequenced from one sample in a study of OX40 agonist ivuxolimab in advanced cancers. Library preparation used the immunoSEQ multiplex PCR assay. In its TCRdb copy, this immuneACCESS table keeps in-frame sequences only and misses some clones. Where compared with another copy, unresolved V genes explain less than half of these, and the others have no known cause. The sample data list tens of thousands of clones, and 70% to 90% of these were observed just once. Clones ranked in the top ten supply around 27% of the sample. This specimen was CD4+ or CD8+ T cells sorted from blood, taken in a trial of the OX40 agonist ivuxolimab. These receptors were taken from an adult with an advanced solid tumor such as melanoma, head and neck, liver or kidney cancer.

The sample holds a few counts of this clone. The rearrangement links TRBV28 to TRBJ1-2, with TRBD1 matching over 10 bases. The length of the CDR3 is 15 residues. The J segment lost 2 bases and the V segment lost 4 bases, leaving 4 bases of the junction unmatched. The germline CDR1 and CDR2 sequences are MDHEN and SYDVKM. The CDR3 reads CASSSRDRGNYGYTF. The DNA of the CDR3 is TGTGCCAGCAGTTCCCGGGACAGGGGAAACTATGGCTACACCTTC.

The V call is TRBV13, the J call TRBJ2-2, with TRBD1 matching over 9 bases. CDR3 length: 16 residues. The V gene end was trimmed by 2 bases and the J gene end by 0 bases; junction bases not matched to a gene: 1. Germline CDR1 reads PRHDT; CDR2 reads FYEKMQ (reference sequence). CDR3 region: CASSLTGGANTGELFF. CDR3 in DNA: TGTGCCAGCAGCTTAACAGGGGGCGCGAACACCGGGGAGCTGTTTTTT.

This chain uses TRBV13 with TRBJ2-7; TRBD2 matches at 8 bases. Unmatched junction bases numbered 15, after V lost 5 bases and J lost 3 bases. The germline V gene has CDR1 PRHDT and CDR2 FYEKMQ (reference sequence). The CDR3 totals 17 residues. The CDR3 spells CASSTRGGDFQDYEQYF. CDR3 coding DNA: TGTGCCAGCAGCACCCGGGGGGGGGACTTCCAAGACTACGAGCAGTACTTC.

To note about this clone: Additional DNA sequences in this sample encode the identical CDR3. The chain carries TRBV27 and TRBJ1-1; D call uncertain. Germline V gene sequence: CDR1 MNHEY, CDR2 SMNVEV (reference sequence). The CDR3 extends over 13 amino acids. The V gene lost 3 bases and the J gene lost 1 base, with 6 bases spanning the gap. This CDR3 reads CASSFRENTEAFF. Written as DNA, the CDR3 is TGTGCCAGCAGTTTTAGGGAGAACACTGAAGCTTTCTTT.

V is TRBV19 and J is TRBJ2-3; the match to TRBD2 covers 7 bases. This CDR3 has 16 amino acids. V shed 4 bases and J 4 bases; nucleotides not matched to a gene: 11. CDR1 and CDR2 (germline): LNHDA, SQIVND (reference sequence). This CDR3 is CASSNFGGSFSDTQYF. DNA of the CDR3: TGTGCCAGTAGTAATTTCGGCGGGAGTTTCTCAGATACGCAGTATTTT.

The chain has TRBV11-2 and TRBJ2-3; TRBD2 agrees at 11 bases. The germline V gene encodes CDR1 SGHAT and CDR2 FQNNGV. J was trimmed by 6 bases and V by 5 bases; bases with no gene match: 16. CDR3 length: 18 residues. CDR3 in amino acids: CASSPRVGLAGGGDTQYF. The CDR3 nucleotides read TGTGCCAGCAGCCCCAGAGTGGGGCTAGCGGGAGGAGGTGATACGCAGTATTTT.

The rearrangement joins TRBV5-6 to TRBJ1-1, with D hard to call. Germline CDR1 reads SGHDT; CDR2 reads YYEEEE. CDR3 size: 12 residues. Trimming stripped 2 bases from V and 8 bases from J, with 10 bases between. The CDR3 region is CASSFEYNEAFF. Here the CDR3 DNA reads TGTGCCAGCAGCTTTGAATACAACGAAGCTTTCTTT.

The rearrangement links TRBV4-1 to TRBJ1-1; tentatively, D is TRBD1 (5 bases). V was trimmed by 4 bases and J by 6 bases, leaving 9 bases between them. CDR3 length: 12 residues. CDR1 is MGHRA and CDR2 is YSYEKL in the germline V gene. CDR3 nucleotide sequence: TGCGCCAGCAGCCCAACGGGGGCTGAAGCTTTCTTT. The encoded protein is CASSPTGAEAFF.

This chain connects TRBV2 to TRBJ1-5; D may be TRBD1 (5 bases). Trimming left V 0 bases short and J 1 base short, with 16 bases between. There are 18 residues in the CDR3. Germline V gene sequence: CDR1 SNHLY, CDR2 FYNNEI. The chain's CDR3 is CASSEAVWRRGSNQPQHF. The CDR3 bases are TGTGCCAGCAGTGAAGCAGTCTGGAGAAGGGGAAGCAATCAGCCCCAGCATTTT.

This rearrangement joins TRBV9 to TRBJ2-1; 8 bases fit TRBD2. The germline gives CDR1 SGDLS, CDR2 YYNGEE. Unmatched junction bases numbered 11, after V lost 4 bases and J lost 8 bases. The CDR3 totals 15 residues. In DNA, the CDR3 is TGTGCCAGCAGCTACTCCGGGACTAGAGGCGATGAGCAGTTCTTC. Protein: CASSYSGTRGDEQFF.

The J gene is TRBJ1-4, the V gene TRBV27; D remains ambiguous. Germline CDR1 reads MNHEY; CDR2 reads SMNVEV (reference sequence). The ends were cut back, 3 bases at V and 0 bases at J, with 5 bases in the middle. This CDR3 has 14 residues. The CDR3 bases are TGTGCCAGCAGTTTTCAGGCAACTAATGAAAAACTGTTTTTT. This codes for CASSFQATNEKLFF.